Described below is a single T cell receptor beta chain sequence and its context. Generated by immunoSEQ multiplex PCR, the TCRdb table keeps only in-frame clones and is missing some. The data show about 600,000 clones, approximately 97% seen once. The CDR3 is made up of 15 amino acids. V was cut by 3 bases and J by 5 bases, with 13 bases left in between. Germline assignment: CDR1 SNHLY and CDR2 FYNNEI. The data were obtained in a study of shared clonotypes between healthy human individuals. Sequencing was carried out using naive CD4+ T cells sorted from blood. The subset: CD45RA+ positively selected. The clonotype originates from a woman younger than 45 in good health. This chain uses TRBV2 with TRBJ1-4; D is undetermined. This CDR3 is CASSEIWTENEKLFF. Here the CDR3 DNA reads TGTGCCAGCAGTGAGATTTGGACGGAAAATGAAAAACTGTTTTTT.